A selection of T cell receptor beta chains follows, all from one sample in a study of T-cell reconstitution after alpha-beta-depleted transplantation in children. TCRdb reanalysed the PCR reads using MiXCR and keeps one entry per CDR3 protein. The sample holds around 400,000 distinct CDR3 sequences, roughly a tenth seen once. The sequenced sample was PBMCs from the stem cell graft donor, obtained from the stem cell graft. The receptors shown here come from a human donor who donated a stem cell graft to a child with acute myeloid leukemia. Each CDR3 is given with its conserved first and last residue. A D gene is named only where the DNA matches it firmly.

V gene | D gene | CDR3 protein
TRBV5-1 | TRBD2 | CASSLLTSGQETQYF
TRBV11-2 | . | CASTGQSQETQYF
TRBV27 | . | CASGSTFGQPRGNSPLHF
TRBV29-1 | . | CSVDSWTVDNEQFF
TRBV20-1 | . | CSARPHGMNTGELFF
TRBV29-1 | . | CSVEQGYEQYF
TRBV9 | TRBD1 | CASSVGQGTNTGELFF
TRBV5-1 | TRBD1 | CASSWTGTVNEQFF
TRBV11-1 | TRBD1 | CASSNAGQTIYGYTF
TRBV12-3/TRBV12-4 | TRBD1 | CASSLRQGAGELFF
TRBV7-8 | . | CASSPRRVGGQTDTQYF
TRBV5-6 | TRBD2 | CASSLGRVGTDTQYF
TRBV19 | . | CASSMFTTEAFF
TRBV27 | TRBD1 | CASNRGNRLNNSPLHF
TRBV20-1 | . | CSASRAFGDEQYF
TRBV4-2 | . | CASSQDEGYTIYF
TRBV3-1 | . | CASSHPPDYNEQFF
TRBV20-1 | TRBD1 | CSASQRQGFYEQYF
TRBV7-7 | TRBD1 | CASSLSTGHTGELFF
TRBV11-3 | . | CASSHNGVNEQFF
TRBV7-9 | TRBD1 | CASRSGRTGEAGNTIYF
TRBV3-1 | TRBD1 | CASSTGGSNSYNEQFF
TRBV9 | . | CASSVINTGRVSGANVLTF
TRBV11-2 | . | CASSEGEANNEQFF
TRBV18 | TRBD1 | CASSPNRGVDYGYTF
TRBV27 | . | CASSRNRGRTDTQYF
TRBV7-8 | . | CASSLVSGVEQYF
TRBV3-1 | TRBD1 | CASSTSGQGNQPQHF
TRBV12-3/TRBV12-4 | . | CASSLGSAHTGELFF
TRBV29-1 | TRBD1 | CSAGSGQGYNEQFF
TRBV29-1 | . | CSVDERMETQYF
TRBV6-1 | . | CASSEYGDTQYF
TRBV5-1 | . | CASSLAEQFLETQYF
TRBV5-6 | . | CASSLALHRGGGYTF
TRBV20-1 | . | CSAQAQAGTEALF
TRBV6-2/TRBV6-3 | . | CASTDSIGLFF
TRBV5-1 | TRBD2 | CASSRVAGASNEQFF
TRBV5-1 | TRBD1 | CASSSGQGYEAFF
TRBV11-2 | TRBD1 | CASSPDYRGLEQFF